The clone carrying this TCR beta chain has ten or more counts. Its antigen is unidentified. This specimen belongs to a study of neurological immune-mediated disorders. With 10-nucleotide random UMIs included, cDNA was synthesized by 5'RACE. From the 5' RACE reads, TCRdb called clonotypes with MiXCR, one entry per CDR3 protein. The sample includes approximately 50,000 distinct CDR3 sequences, over 5.5% seen only once; the top ten take approximately 1.5%. Libraries from sorted cells used roughly 1 million T cells (CD4+ or CD8+). Trimming cost V 7 bases and J 7 bases, with 23 bases left between them. There are 16 residues in the CDR3. The study, taken as a whole, reports: Among 34 multiple sclerosis patients, phylogenetic grouping put the repertoires of 18 into a single related-CDR3 cluster, a possible signature.

This TCR was sampled from a young woman with multiple sclerosis. Input material: CD4+ T cells from blood. The chain employs TRBV12-3 or TRBV12-4 and TRBJ2-1, with TRBD2 as a possible D gene (5 bases). CDR3 sequence reads: CASNPFERRGSNEQFF. The CDR3 coding sequence is TGTGCCAGCAACCCATTCGAGAGACGGGGTAGTAATGAGCAGTTCTTC.